The 19 T cell receptor beta chains below were found in one sample sequenced in a study of blood T cell repertoires in COVID-19. Produced via immunoSEQ multiplex PCR; TCRdb's table is partial and in-frame only. The data contain about 250,000 clones, about 83% of them singletons. Source material: peripheral blood. Receptors originate from a human donor in a cohort sampled during active COVID-19.

The chain recombines TRBV5-1 with TRBJ1-2; D is unresolved. This CDR3 has 13 residues. Trimming removed 0 bases at V and 4 bases at J, with 7 bases between. CDR1 is SGHRS and CDR2 is YFSETQ in the germline V gene. As DNA, the CDR3 is TGCGCCAGCAGCTTGGGACTGGGCTATGGCTACACCTTC. This sequence encodes CASSLGLGYGYTF. The full variable domain, in which reference TRBV5-1 and TRBJ1-2 provide the parts outside the CDR3, is KAGVTQTPRYLIKTRGQQVTLSCSPISGHRSVSWYQQTPGQGLQFLFEYFSETQRNKGNFPGRFSGRQFSNSRSEMNVSTLELGDSALYLCASSLGLGYGYTFGSGTRLTVV.

The V call is TRBV6-5, the J call TRBJ1-5; 9 bases agree with TRBD1. The V segment lost 7 bases and the J segment 5 bases; nucleotides outside the gene matches: 6. Germline V gene data show CDR1 as MNHEY and CDR2 as SVGAGI. CDR3 size: 14 residues. The CDR3 loop is CASTTGGFDQPQHF. The CDR3 DNA reads as TGTGCCAGCACCACAGGGGGCTTTGATCAGCCCCAGCATTTT.

V gene TRBV7-2 combines with J gene TRBJ2-5, with D maybe TRBD2 (6 bases). The length of the CDR3 is 12 residues. Trimming removed 9 bases at V and 7 bases at J, with 15 bases between. Germline V CDR1 and CDR2: SGHTA, FQGNSA. This CDR3 reads CASPSDGGTQYF. The CDR3 DNA follows: TGTGCCAGTCCTTCCGACGGGGGGACCCAGTACTTC.

The chain has TRBV18 and TRBJ1-2; 9 nucleotides align to TRBD1. Per germline, CDR1 KGHSH and CDR2 LQKENI. The trim removed 3 bases at V and 3 bases at J, leaving 11 bases unmatched. The CDR3 contains 17 residues. The CDR3 nucleotides read TGTGCCAGCTCACCGTACGGGACAGGGAACGTCGACTATGGCTACACCTTC. This codes for CASSPYGTGNVDYGYTF.

This chain joins TRBV5-5 and TRBJ1-3; D might be TRBD1 (6 bases). This CDR3 region has 15 residues. Trimming removed 0 bases at V and 3 bases at J, with 10 bases between. Germline CDR1 SGHKS, CDR2 YYEKEE (reference sequence). Here the CDR3 reads CASSLDLDSGNTIYF. The CDR3 DNA sequence: TGTGCCAGCAGCTTGGACCTGGACAGTGGAAACACCATATATTTT.

Comments on this clone: At one boundary the junction diverges from the germline segment, which might be a read error. The chain is built from TRBV27 and TRBJ2-7; possibly TRBD2 for D (5 bases). This CDR3 spans 14 amino acids. Per the germline V gene, CDR1 is MNHEY and CDR2 is SMNVEV (reference sequence). The DNA for the CDR3 is TGTGCCAGCAGTCTATCGATGGGAGTTTTAGGGCAGTACTTC. It codes for CASSLSMGVLGQYF.

This chain joins TRBV7-2 and TRBJ2-1; D possibly corresponds to TRBD2 (5 bases). This CDR3 comprises 15 residues. Germline V gene data show CDR1 as SGHTA and CDR2 as FQGNSA. V shed 1 base and J shed 0 bases, with 7 bases lying between them. CDR3 residues: CASSLGRYSYNEQFF. CDR3 nucleotides: TGTGCCAGCAGCTTAGGGAGGTACTCCTACAATGAGCAGTTCTTC.

The chain has TRBV25-1 and TRBJ1-1; 8 bases agree with TRBD1. V dropped 4 bases and J dropped 6; count of bases not matched to a gene: 10. The CDR3 contains 15 residues. The germline V gene has CDR1 MGHDK and CDR2 SYGVNS. CDR3 in amino acids: CASSADRGAGSEAFF. CDR3 nucleotide sequence: TGTGCCAGCAGTGCCGACAGGGGAGCAGGGTCTGAAGCTTTCTTT.

The V and J genes are TRBV7-9 and TRBJ2-1; weak D call: TRBD2 (5 bases). Per the germline V gene, CDR1 is SEHNR and CDR2 is FQNEAQ (reference sequence). The CDR3 sequence is 15 residues long. V lost 1 base to trimming and J lost 6 bases, with 13 bases between them. CDR3 in DNA: TGTGCCAGCAGCTTAGATTTCCGGGATCCCAATGAGCAGTTCTTC. Translation gives CASSLDFRDPNEQFF.

Notes on this clone: This sample includes further DNA sequences coding for the same CDR3. The chain links TRBV28 to TRBJ1-1, with TRBD1 matching 8 bases. The CDR3 totals 14 residues. CDR1 and CDR2 (germline): MDHEN, SYDVKM. V gave up 4 bases and J gave up 2 bases; unmatched junction bases: 3. The CDR3 nucleotides are TGTGCCAGCAGTTCTGGACAGGGAAACACTGAAGCTTTCTTT. It encodes CASSSGQGNTEAFF. Complete variable domain (other parts from reference TRBV28 and TRBJ1-1): DVKVTQSSRYLVKRTGEKVFLECVQDMDHENMFWYRQDPGLGLRLIYFSYDVKMKEKGDIPEGYSVSREKKERFSLILESASTNQTSMYLCASSSGQGNTEAFFGQGTRLTVV.

This chain links TRBV7-9 with TRBJ2-3; TRBD2 matches 13 bases. Germline V lookup: CDR1 SEHNR, CDR2 FQNEAQ (reference sequence). There are 15 residues in the CDR3. J lost 4 bases, V lost 5 bases, and 3 bases had no gene match. The CDR3 loop is CASSRLAGGADTQYF. CDR3 bases: TGTGCCAGCAGCCGACTAGCGGGAGGAGCAGATACGCAGTATTTT.

The chain is built from TRBV5-4 and TRBJ2-3, with 9 bases lining up with TRBD1. Germline-derived CDR1 and CDR2 are SGHNT and YYREEE (reference sequence). J gave up 6 bases and V 1 base, and 3 bases lay outside the gene matches. This CDR3 has 14 residues. CDR3 coding DNA: TGTGCCAGCAGCTTGAACAGGGGGCTTGATACGCAGTATTTT. Translated, it gives CASSLNRGLDTQYF.

The chain couples TRBV18 to TRBJ1-2; 7 nucleotides line up with TRBD1. This CDR3 spans 16 amino acids. The germline CDR1 and CDR2 sequences are KGHSH and LQKENI. Trimming cost V 0 bases and J 1 base; bases outside gene matches: 5. CDR3 loop: CASSPPGTAINYGYTF. As DNA, the CDR3 is TGTGCCAGCTCACCACCAGGGACAGCCATTAACTATGGCTACACCTTC.

The V and J genes are TRBV28 and TRBJ1-5, with TRBD1 matching 7 bases. CDR3 length: 16 amino acids. Trimming removed 4 bases from V and 3 bases from J; junction bases left unmatched: 9. Germline lookup yields CDR1 MDHEN and CDR2 SYDVKM. CDR3 nucleotides: TGTGCCAGCAGTTCCCCCTCCGGACAGGCCAATCAGCCCCAGCATTTT. Translation gives CASSSPSGQANQPQHF.

The rearrangement links TRBV5-5 to TRBJ1-2, with D maybe TRBD1 (5 bases). Germline V gives CDR1 SGHKS, CDR2 YYEKEE (reference sequence). The CDR3 runs 15 residues. Trimming shortened V by 3 bases and J by 4 bases, and 16 bases separated the two germline ends. The CDR3 DNA follows: TGTGCCAGCAGCTCGGCGGGGCTCGGGGGCTATGGCTACACCTTC. This encodes CASSSAGLGGYGYTF.

This clone was picked up many times. This chain links TRBV9 with TRBJ1-6, with unresolved D. The germline V gene encodes CDR1 SGDLS and CDR2 YYNGEE. This CDR3 contains 12 residues. Trimming left V 4 bases short and J 7 bases short, with 6 bases between. For the CDR3, the DNA is TGTGCCAGCAGCCCACGGAATTCACCCCTCCACTTT. It translates to CASSPRNSPLHF.

The chain has TRBV6-5 and TRBJ2-5, with 7 bases identical to TRBD1. The ends lost 7 bases at V and 3 bases at J; junction bases unmatched: 11. The CDR3 covers 15 residues. Germline lookup yields CDR1 MNHEY and CDR2 SVGAGI. The CDR3 loop is CASKTGLVTKETQYF. The CDR3 DNA follows: TGTGCCAGCAAGACAGGGCTCGTTACCAAAGAGACCCAGTACTTC.

The table lists this clone with a count of one. This chain joins TRBV13 and TRBJ2-4; 8 bases map to TRBD2. The CDR3 covers 15 residues. Germline V CDR1 and CDR2: PRHDT, FYEKMQ (reference sequence). V was pared by 1 base and J by 6 bases, with 5 bases of the junction left unmatched. CDR3 DNA: TGTGCCAGCAGCTTAGCGGGACTAGAAAGAAACATTCAGTACTTC. Amino acid sequence: CASSLAGLERNIQYF. Full variable domain (remainder filled in from reference TRBV13 and TRBJ2-4): AAGVIQSPRHLIKEKRETATLKCYPIPRHDTVYWYQQGPGQDPQFLISFYEKMQSDKGSIPDRFSAQQFSDYHSELNMSSLELGDSALYFCASSLAGLERNIQYFGAGTRLSVL.

This clone occurred once. This rearrangement joins TRBV18 to TRBJ2-5; 8 nucleotides match TRBD2. The CDR3 has 14 residues. CDR1 and CDR2 (germline): KGHSH, LQKENI. J lost 7 bases, V lost 5 bases, and 9 bases had no gene match. CDR3 region: CASSIKAGEATQYF. As DNA, the CDR3 is TGTGCCAGCTCAATCAAAGCGGGGGAGGCGACCCAGTACTTC. The full variable domain, its missing parts supplied by reference TRBV18 and TRBJ2-5, is NAGVMQNPRHLVRRRGQEARLRCSPMKGHSHVYWYRQLPEEGLKFMVYLQKENIIDESGMPKERFSAEFPKEGPSILRIQQVVRGDSAAYFCASSIKAGEATQYFGPGTRLLVL.